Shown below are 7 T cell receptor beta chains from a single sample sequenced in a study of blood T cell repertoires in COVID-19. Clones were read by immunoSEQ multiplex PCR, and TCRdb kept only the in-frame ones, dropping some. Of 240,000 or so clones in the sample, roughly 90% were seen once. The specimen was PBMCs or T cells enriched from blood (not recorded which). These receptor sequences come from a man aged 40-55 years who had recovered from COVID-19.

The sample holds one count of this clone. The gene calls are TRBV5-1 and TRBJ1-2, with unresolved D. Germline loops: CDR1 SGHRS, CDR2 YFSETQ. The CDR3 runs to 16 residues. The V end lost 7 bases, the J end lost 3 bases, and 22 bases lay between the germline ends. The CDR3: CASHRDGITFHYGYTF. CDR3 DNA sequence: TGCGCCAGCCACCGCGACGGGATAACCTTTCACTATGGCTACACCTTC. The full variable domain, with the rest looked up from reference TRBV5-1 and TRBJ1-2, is KAGVTQTPRYLIKTRGQQVTLSCSPISGHRSVSWYQQTPGQGLQFLFEYFSETQRNKGNFPGRFSGRQFSNSRSEMNVSTLELGDSALYLCASHRDGITFHYGYTFGSGTRLTVV.

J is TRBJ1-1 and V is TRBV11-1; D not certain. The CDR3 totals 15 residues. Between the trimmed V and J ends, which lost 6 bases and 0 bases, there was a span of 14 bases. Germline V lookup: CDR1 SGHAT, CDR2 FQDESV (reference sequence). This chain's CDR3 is CASRTPLPMNTEAFF. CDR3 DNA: TGTGCCAGCAGAACCCCACTGCCCATGAACACTGAAGCTTTCTTT.

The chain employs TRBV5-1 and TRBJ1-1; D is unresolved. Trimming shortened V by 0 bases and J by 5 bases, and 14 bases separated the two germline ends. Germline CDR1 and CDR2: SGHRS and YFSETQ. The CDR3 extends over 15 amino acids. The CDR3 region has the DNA TGCGCCAGCAGCTTGGAGGTCCAGCGGCAGACTGAAGCTTTCTTT. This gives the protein CASSLEVQRQTEAFF.

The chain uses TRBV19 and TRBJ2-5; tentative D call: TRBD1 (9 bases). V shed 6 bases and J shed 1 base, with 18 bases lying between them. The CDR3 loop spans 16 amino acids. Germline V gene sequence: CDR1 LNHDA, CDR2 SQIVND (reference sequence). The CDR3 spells CASRTGGDRAQETQYF. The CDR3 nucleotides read TGTGCCAGTAGAACCGGGGGGGACAGGGCCCAAGAGACCCAGTACTTC.

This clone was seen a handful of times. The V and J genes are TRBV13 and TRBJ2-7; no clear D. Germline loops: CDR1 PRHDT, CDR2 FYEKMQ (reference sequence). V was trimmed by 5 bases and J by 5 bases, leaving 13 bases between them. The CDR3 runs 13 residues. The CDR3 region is CASSHRPGHEQYF. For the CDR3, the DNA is TGTGCCAGCAGCCATAGACCTGGGCACGAGCAGTACTTC.

The CDR3 here is CASSSRRAGNNEQFF. For the CDR3, the DNA is TGTGCCAGCAGCTCCCGGAGGGCCGGCAACAATGAGCAGTTCTTC. J is TRBJ2-1 and V is TRBV27, with D perhaps matching TRBD2 (6 bases). This CDR3 has 15 residues. Looked up from germline, CDR1 is MNHEY and CDR2 is SMNVEV (reference sequence). Trimming stripped 6 bases from V and 5 bases from J, with 17 bases between.

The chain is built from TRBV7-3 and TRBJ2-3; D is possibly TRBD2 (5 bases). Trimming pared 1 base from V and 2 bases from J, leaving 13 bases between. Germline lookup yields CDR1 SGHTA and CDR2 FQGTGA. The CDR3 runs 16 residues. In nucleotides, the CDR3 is TGTGCCAGCAGCTTAAGGCCGGAGGAGGCCACAGATACGCAGTATTTT. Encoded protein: CASSLRPEEATDTQYF. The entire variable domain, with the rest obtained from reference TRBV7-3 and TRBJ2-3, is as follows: GAGVSQTPSNKVTEKGKYVELRCDPISGHTALYWYRQSLGQGPEFLIYFQGTGAADDSGLPNDRFFAVRPEGSVSTLKIQRTERGDSAVYLCASSLRPEEATDTQYFGPGTRLTVL.